This TCR beta chain appears in the sequencing data of a study of T cell repertoires in cytomegalovirus infection. In the study overall: Recently identified HLA-C-restricted CMV epitopes and well-studied HLA-B-restricted CMV epitopes were used by the study. It was the public TCR beta signatures that indicated both CMV infection and matching HLA type. The study, taken as a whole, reports: Of the TCR beta families, the public ones yielded a cumulative frequency that identified carriers of CMV plus the relevant HLA. Clonotype analysis showed dominance of the ex vivo response by HLA-C-restricted CMV-specific TCR beta clonotypes.

This clonotype was seen only a few times. The antigen remains unidentified. The V end was cut by 2 bases, the J end by 7 bases, with 15 bases between. Germline lookup yields CDR1 MNHEY and CDR2 SVGAGI. The CDR3 is 14 amino acids. TCRdb reprocessed the reads via MiXCR and lists one record per CDR3 protein. Of roughly 860,000 distinct CDR3 sequences listed, around a third were seen once; the top ten hold under 15%. The sequencing used cultured CD8+ T cells from PBMCs, collected from culture after CMV antigen stimulation. The sequence was obtained from a human donor in good health (CMV status not recorded). Some clones in this sample may be carry-over from other donors' samples. The rearrangement uses TRBV6-5 and TRBJ2-7, with a weak D call TRBD2 (5 bases). CDR3 region: CASSYDYSPLEQYF. The DNA for the CDR3 is TGTGCCAGCAGTTACGACTACTCACCCCTGGAGCAGTACTTC.